The 26 T cell receptor beta chains presented below share a single source sample, sequenced in a study of blood T cell repertoires in COVID-19. Sequenced by immunoSEQ multiplex PCR; TCRdb stores in-frame clones only, minus some. The table shows hundreds of thousands of clones, with over 80% occurring only once. Sequenced sample: PBMCs or T cells enriched from blood (not recorded which). All receptors come from a man between 45 and 60 years old who had been exposed to COVID-19.

The chain is built from TRBV9 and TRBJ1-1; D might be TRBD1 (5 bases). This CDR3 spans 13 amino acids. Trimming took 0 bases from V and 6 from J, leaving 9 bases between them. The germline V gene encodes CDR1 SGDLS and CDR2 YYNGEE. Here the CDR3 DNA reads TGTGCCAGCAGCGTAGGATGGGGGGCTGAAGCTTTCTTT. The encoded protein is CASSVGWGAEAFF. Full variable domain (missing parts from reference TRBV9 and TRBJ1-1): DSGVTQTPKHLITATGQRVTLRCSPRSGDLSVYWYQQSLDQGLQFLIQYYNGEERAKGNILERFSAQQFPDLHSELNLSSLELGDSALYFCASSVGWGAEAFFGQGTRLTVV.

This clone was seen more than once but under ten times. The chain links TRBV18 to TRBJ2-2; 7 bases agree with TRBD1. CDR1 is KGHSH, CDR2 LQKENI, per germline. This CDR3 spans 16 amino acids. V was pared by 4 bases and J by 5 bases, with 10 bases of the junction left unmatched. CDR3 sequence: CASSQIWTGLTGELFF. In nucleotides, the CDR3 is TGTGCCAGCTCACAAATTTGGACAGGCTTGACCGGGGAGCTGTTTTTT.

V is TRBV2 and J is TRBJ1-1; 8 bases match TRBD1. CDR1 is SNHLY and CDR2 is FYNNEI in the germline V gene. The CDR3 consists of 14 residues. The V segment lost 6 bases and the J segment 6 bases; nucleotides outside the gene matches: 9. The CDR3 region is CASSRDRTIAEAFF. For the CDR3, the DNA is TGTGCCAGCAGCCGGGACAGGACGATAGCTGAAGCTTTCTTT.

This clone was picked up one time. The gene calls are TRBV28 and TRBJ1-4, with D hard to call. The CDR3 runs 13 residues. Germline values: CDR1 MDHEN, CDR2 SYDVKM. Between the trimmed V and J ends, which lost 9 bases and 7 bases, there was a span of 15 bases. Written as DNA, the CDR3 is TGTGCCAGTGTCCGGGGTCCGGGTGAAAAACTGTTTTTT. Translated: CASVRGPGEKLFF.

J is TRBJ2-1 and V is TRBV7-2; 7 positions match TRBD2. Germline lookup yields CDR1 SGHTA and CDR2 FQGNSA. This CDR3 has 15 amino acids. V was clipped by 5 bases and J by 0 bases; unmatched bases: 4. The CDR3 here is CASSEGGGSYNEQFF. Here the CDR3 DNA reads TGTGCCAGCAGCGAGGGCGGGGGCTCCTACAATGAGCAGTTCTTC.

The chain has TRBV19 and TRBJ2-7; the match to TRBD2 covers 14 bases. CDR1 is LNHDA and CDR2 is SQIVND in the germline V gene (reference sequence). This CDR3 has 15 residues. The trim removed 4 bases at V and 7 bases at J, leaving 6 bases unmatched. The CDR3 protein is CASSKGLAGAGEQYV. The CDR3 DNA is TGTGCCAGTAGTAAGGGACTAGCGGGAGCGGGAGAGCAGTACGTC.

This chain uses TRBV18 with TRBJ2-2; possible D gene TRBD2, 5 bases. V gave up 0 bases and J gave up 1 base, with 9 bases separating them. Germline V gene sequence: CDR1 KGHSH, CDR2 LQKENI. CDR3 length: 16 amino acids. CDR3 sequence reads: CASSPPARENTGELFF. The CDR3 DNA reads as TGTGCCAGCTCACCACCGGCTCGGGAGAACACCGGGGAGCTGTTTTTT.

The genes are TRBV5-6 and TRBJ1-6, with 7 nucleotides matching TRBD1. With V trimmed by 4 bases and J by 12 bases, 7 bases remained unmatched. The CDR3 runs to 13 residues. Looked up from germline, CDR1 is SGHDT and CDR2 is YYEEEE. The CDR3 region is CASSLTGKVPLHF. The CDR3 DNA sequence: TGTGCCAGCAGCCTGACAGGGAAAGTACCCCTCCACTTT.

The chain employs TRBV6-5 and TRBJ2-3; D is perhaps TRBD1 (6 bases). This CDR3 comprises 14 residues. The germline CDR1 and CDR2 sequences are MNHEY and SVGAGI. V shed 2 bases and J shed 3 bases, with 9 bases lying between them. The CDR3 loop is CASSYDGQTDTQYF. The DNA for the CDR3 is TGTGCCAGCAGTTACGACGGACAGACAGATACGCAGTATTTT.

This clone appeared a single time. This rearrangement joins TRBV7-9 to TRBJ1-4; D perhaps matches TRBD1 (5 bases). Trimming left V 4 bases short and J 3 bases short, with 12 bases between. Per germline, CDR1 SEHNR and CDR2 FQNEAQ (reference sequence). This CDR3 comprises 15 residues. CDR3 in amino acids: CASSSRTKPNEKLFF. The CDR3 nucleotides read TGTGCCAGCAGCTCCCGGACAAAACCTAATGAAAAACTGTTTTTT.

The gene calls are TRBV18 and TRBJ2-1, with D possibly being TRBD2 (5 bases). Germline values: CDR1 KGHSH, CDR2 LQKENI. This CDR3 has 13 amino acids. Deletions cut 3 bases from V and 9 bases from J, with 12 bases between. This CDR3 reads CASSPLRGREQFF. CDR3 nucleotide sequence: TGTGCCAGCTCACCTCTCCGCGGGCGTGAGCAGTTCTTC.

This clone has a single count. The chain is built from TRBV24-1 and TRBJ2-7, with TRBD1 matching over 8 bases. In germline, CDR1 is KGHDR, CDR2 SFDVKD. CDR3 length: 15 amino acids. With V trimmed by 5 bases and J by 6 bases, 11 bases remained unmatched. The CDR3: CATSVAGQGSVEQYF. The CDR3 nucleotides read TGTGCCACCAGTGTCGCAGGACAGGGTAGTGTCGAGCAGTACTTC.

This clone occurred once. CDR3 DNA: TGTGCCAGTAGCTTACTCTACTCTGGAAACACCATATATTTT. It translates to CASSLLYSGNTIYF. The chain employs TRBV19 and TRBJ1-3; D ambiguous. This CDR3 has 14 residues. Germline CDR1 LNHDA, CDR2 SQIVND (reference sequence). V lost 6 bases and J lost 0, with 9 bases in between.

The chain employs TRBV7-2 and TRBJ1-2; unclear D gene. Germline V gene data show CDR1 as SGHTA and CDR2 as FQGNSA. CDR3 size: 11 residues. The ends were cut back, 2 bases at V and 5 bases at J, with 3 bases in the middle. CDR3 region: CASSLTYGYTF. The CDR3 DNA is TGTGCCAGCAGCTTAACTTATGGCTACACCTTC.

V and J are TRBV27 and TRBJ2-7; D may be TRBD2 (6 bases). V dropped 5 bases and J dropped 3 bases, with 23 bases sitting between them. This CDR3 is built from 17 residues. CDR1 and CDR2 from the germline V gene are MNHEY and SMNVEV (reference sequence). CDR3 sequence: CASSKPLASELNYEQYV. Written as DNA, the CDR3 is TGTGCCAGCAGTAAACCTCTAGCGTCCGAATTGAACTACGAGCAGTACGTC.

The chain carries TRBV10-3 and TRBJ2-1; 14 bases fit TRBD2. The CDR3 extends over 16 amino acids. Germline CDR1 is ENHRY and CDR2 is SYGVKD. The trim removed 5 bases at V and 7 bases at J, leaving 7 bases unmatched. The CDR3 nucleotides read TGTGCCATCAGTTCAGGACTAGCGGGAGGTTCAAATGAGCAGTTCTTC. Residues: CAISSGLAGGSNEQFF.

The V call is TRBV18, the J call TRBJ1-5; D is unresolved. Trimming took off 2 bases at V and 1 base at J, with 6 bases between the two ends. In germline, CDR1 is KGHSH, CDR2 LQKENI. The CDR3 sequence is 14 residues long. The CDR3 DNA sequence: TGTGCCAGCTCACCAGCGTACAGCAATCAGCCCCAGCATTTT. Protein sequence: CASSPAYSNQPQHF.

The gene calls are TRBV18 and TRBJ2-7; 12 bases fit TRBD2. V shed 3 bases and J 0 bases; nucleotides not matched to a gene: 18. Germline CDR1 KGHSH, CDR2 LQKENI. The CDR3 has 21 residues. The CDR3: CASSPGLAGPNQTGSSYEQYV. CDR3 bases: TGTGCCAGCTCACCTGGACTAGCGGGACCAAACCAAACCGGGAGCTCCTACGAGCAGTACGTC.

This rearrangement joins TRBV10-2 to TRBJ1-1, with D possibly matching TRBD1 (5 bases). CDR3 size: 15 residues. Trimming took off 5 bases at V and 1 base at J, with 14 bases between the two ends. Germline-derived CDR1 and CDR2 are WSHSY and SAAADI. Here the CDR3 reads CASSPTARSNTEAFF. The CDR3 coding sequence is TGCGCCAGCAGTCCGACAGCCAGGTCGAACACTGAAGCTTTCTTT.

The V and J genes are TRBV5-6 and TRBJ1-3; D not certain. Germline values: CDR1 SGHDT, CDR2 YYEEEE. V lost 1 base and J 2 bases, leaving 7 bases between the germline ends. The CDR3 covers 14 residues. DNA of the CDR3: TGTGCCAGCAGCTTGTGGCTTGCTGGAAACACCATATATTTT. It specifies CASSLWLAGNTIYF.

The chain has TRBV24-1 and TRBJ2-1; 9 bases line up with TRBD1. The CDR3 is 16 residues long. Looked up from germline, CDR1 is KGHDR and CDR2 is SFDVKD. J gave up 5 bases and V 10 bases, and 14 bases lay outside the gene matches. The CDR3 region is CATSDPTGGTHNEQFF. The CDR3 coding sequence is TGTGCCACTTCTGACCCGACAGGGGGAACTCACAATGAGCAGTTCTTC.

The V call is TRBV6-2 or TRBV6-3, the J call TRBJ1-1, with D perhaps TRBD1 (6 bases). V was trimmed by 0 bases and J by 8 bases, leaving 10 bases between them. The CDR3 totals 13 residues. CDR1 and CDR2 from the germline V gene are MNHEY and SVGEGT. This CDR3 is CASSYSTGTEAFF. CDR3 nucleotide sequence: TGTGCCAGCAGTTACTCTACAGGGACAGAAGCTTTCTTT.

This rearrangement joins TRBV11-2 to TRBJ1-2; no clear D gene. The CDR3 consists of 13 residues. Trimming took 5 bases from V and 3 from J, leaving 10 bases between them. Germline V lookup: CDR1 SGHAT, CDR2 FQNNGV. CDR3 amino acids: CASSPPGYYGYTF. DNA of the CDR3: TGTGCCAGCAGCCCCCCAGGTTACTATGGCTACACCTTC.

V is TRBV14 and J is TRBJ1-1; D is possibly TRBD1 (6 bases). The CDR3 extends over 13 amino acids. The V end was cut by 1 base, the J end by 11 bases, with 14 bases between. Germline CDR1 SGHDN, CDR2 FVKESK. CDR3: CASSQVRTTGAFF. CDR3 DNA: TGTGCCAGCAGCCAAGTGAGGACAACAGGGGCTTTCTTT.

V gene TRBV9 combines with J gene TRBJ2-2; D is perhaps TRBD2 (6 bases). The V end was cut by 4 bases, the J end by 2 bases, with 15 bases between. Germline loops: CDR1 SGDLS, CDR2 YYNGEE. The CDR3 sequence is 16 residues long. The DNA of the CDR3 is TGTGCCAGCAGCCCCCGGCCCGGGAGAAACACCGGGGAGCTGTTTTTT. Amino acids: CASSPRPGRNTGELFF.

The chain joins TRBV11-3 to TRBJ1-2; 8 positions agree with TRBD1. Germline CDR1 is SGHNT and CDR2 is YENEEA. The J segment lost 3 bases and the V segment lost 5 bases, leaving 8 bases of the junction unmatched. The CDR3 length is 15 residues. CDR3 nucleotides: TGTGCCAGCAGCCCTGGACAGGGTTTTGACTATGGCTACACCTTC. Translating gives CASSPGQGFDYGYTF. The complete variable domain, with remaining parts taken from reference TRBV11-3 and TRBJ1-2, reads EAGVVQSPRYKIIEKKQPVAFWCNPISGHNTLYWYLQNLGQGPELLIRYENEEAVDDSQLPKDRFSAERLKGVDSTLKIQPAELGDSAVYLCASSPGQGFDYGYTFGSGTRLTVV.